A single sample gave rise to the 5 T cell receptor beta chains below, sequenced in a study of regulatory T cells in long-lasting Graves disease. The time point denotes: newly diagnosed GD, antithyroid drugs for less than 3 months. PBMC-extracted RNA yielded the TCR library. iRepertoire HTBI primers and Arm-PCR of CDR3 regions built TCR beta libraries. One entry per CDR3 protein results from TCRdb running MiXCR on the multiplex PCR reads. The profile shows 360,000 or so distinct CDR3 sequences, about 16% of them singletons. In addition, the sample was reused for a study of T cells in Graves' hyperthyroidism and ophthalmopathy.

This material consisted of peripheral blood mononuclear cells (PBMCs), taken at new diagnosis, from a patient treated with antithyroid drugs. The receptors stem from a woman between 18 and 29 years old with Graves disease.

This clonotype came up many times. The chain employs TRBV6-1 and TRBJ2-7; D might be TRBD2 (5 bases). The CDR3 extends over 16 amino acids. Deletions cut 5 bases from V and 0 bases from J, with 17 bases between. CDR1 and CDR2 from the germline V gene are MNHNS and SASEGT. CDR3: CASSSQSGLSSYEQYF. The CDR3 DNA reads TGTGCCAGCAGTAGTCAGTCTGGACTTTCCTCCTACGAGCAGTACTTC.

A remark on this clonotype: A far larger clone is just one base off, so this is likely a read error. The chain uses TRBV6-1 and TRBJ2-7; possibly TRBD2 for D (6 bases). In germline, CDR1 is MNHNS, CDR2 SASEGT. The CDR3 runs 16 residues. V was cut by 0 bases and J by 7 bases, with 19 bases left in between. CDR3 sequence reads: CASSEAPGDLPNEQYF. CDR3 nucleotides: TGTGCCAGCAGTGAAGCTCCGGGGGACCTTCCCAATGAGCAGTACTTC.

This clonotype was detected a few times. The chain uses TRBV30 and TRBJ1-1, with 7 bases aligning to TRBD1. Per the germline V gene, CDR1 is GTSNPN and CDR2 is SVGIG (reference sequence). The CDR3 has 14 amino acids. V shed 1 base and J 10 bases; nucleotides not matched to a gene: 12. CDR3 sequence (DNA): TGTGCCTGGAGTGCTCTCCCCCGGACAGGTGGAGCTTTCTTT. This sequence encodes CAWSALPRTGGAFF.

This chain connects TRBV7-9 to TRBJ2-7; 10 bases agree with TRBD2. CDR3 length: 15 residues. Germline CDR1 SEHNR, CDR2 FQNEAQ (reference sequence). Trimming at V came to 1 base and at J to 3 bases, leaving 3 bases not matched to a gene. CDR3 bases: TGTGCCAGCAGCTTAGGCCCTAGCGGGAGCTACGAGCAGTACTTC. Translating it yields CASSLGPSGSYEQYF.

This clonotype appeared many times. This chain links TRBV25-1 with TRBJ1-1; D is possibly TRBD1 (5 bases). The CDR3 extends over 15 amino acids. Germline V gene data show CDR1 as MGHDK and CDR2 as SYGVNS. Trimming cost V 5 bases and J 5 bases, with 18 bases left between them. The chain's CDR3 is CASSPTDGGATEAFF. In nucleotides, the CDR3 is TGTGCCAGCAGTCCTACGGACGGGGGAGCGACTGAAGCTTTCTTT.